What follows are 5 T cell receptor beta chains derived from one specimen sequenced in a study of blood T cell repertoires in COVID-19. Repertoires were generated with immunoSEQ multiplex PCR, while TCRdb's copy carries only in-frame clones and drops some. The sample contains about 63,000 clones, approximately 88% of which appear only once. Sequenced sample: peripheral blood. The receptor source for this set is a woman older than 75 with acute or convalescent COVID-19.

V is TRBV7-3 and J is TRBJ2-2, with D maybe TRBD1 (5 bases). The CDR3 has 15 residues. Trimming removed 5 bases at V and 7 bases at J, with 17 bases between. Germline CDR1 is SGHTA and CDR2 is FQGTGA. The CDR3 spells CASSPGSGISGELFF. The CDR3 DNA follows: TGTGCCAGCAGCCCCGGGTCAGGGATCAGCGGGGAGCTGTTTTTT.

The rearrangement uses TRBV19 and TRBJ2-7, with 14 nucleotides matching TRBD2. J was trimmed by 3 bases and V by 1 base; bases with no gene match: 2. Per germline, CDR1 LNHDA and CDR2 SQIVND (reference sequence). There are 16 residues in the CDR3. Here the CDR3 reads CASSIAGTSGSYEQYF. In nucleotides, the CDR3 is TGTGCCAGTAGTATAGCCGGGACTAGCGGGAGCTACGAGCAGTACTTC.

V usage is TRBV6-4 and J usage is TRBJ2-1, with TRBD2 identical over 9 bases. Unmatched junction bases numbered 13, after V lost 7 bases and J lost 9 bases. Germline assignment: CDR1 MRHNA and CDR2 SNTAGT. CDR3 length: 15 amino acids. The CDR3 nucleotides are TGTGCCAGCAAACGACTAGCGGCAGGGGATGGTGAGCAGTTCTTC. Its protein is CASKRLAAGDGEQFF.

This chain connects TRBV28 to TRBJ2-7; weak D call: TRBD1 (5 bases). CDR1 and CDR2 (germline): MDHEN, SYDVKM. V dropped 7 bases and J dropped 2 bases, with 12 bases sitting between them. The CDR3 covers 13 residues. The CDR3 coding sequence is TGTGCCAGCACCTGGGGCTCCCCCTACGAGCAGTACTTC. Translation gives CASTWGSPYEQYF.

The rearrangement uses TRBV4-1 and TRBJ2-4; 7 bases align to TRBD1. V lost 4 bases and J lost 7; bases outside the gene matches: 7. Germline CDR1 is MGHRA and CDR2 is YSYEKL. The CDR3 has 14 amino acids. The CDR3 nucleotides are TGCGCCAGCAGCCTAGGGACAGTAGGGAACATTCAGTACTTC. Translated, it gives CASSLGTVGNIQYF.